The T cell receptor beta chain described here comes from a study of blood T cell repertoires in COVID-19. Looking at the study overall: The United States, Italy and Spain supplied acute and convalescent COVID-19 samples. In each case, the material was cDNA or gDNA derived from T cells, B-cell-depleted T cells, or PBMCs.

Per the study methods: Researchers report that nucleated cell counts were estimated from reference gene primer amplification. Profiled with immunoSEQ multiplex PCR; TCRdb holds only in-frame clones, not every one. The V and J calls and clone size are taken from that table; D and trimming were inferred from the DNA. Of some 38,000 clones in the sample, nearly 90% were seen once. CDR1 and CDR2 from the germline V gene are SGHRS and YFSETQ. V lost 4 bases, J lost 1 base, and 15 bases lay in between. The CDR3 consists of 15 residues. The chain carries TRBV5-1 and TRBJ2-7; TRBD2 might be the D (6 bases). The sample was peripheral blood. The receptor was derived from a man in his sixties with active or convalescent COVID-19. The CDR3 loop is CASSPGVGGSYEQYF. CDR3 DNA: TGCGCCAGCAGCCCGGGGGTGGGCGGATCCTACGAGCAGTACTTC.